The 3 T cell receptor beta chains in this list originate from one sample, sequenced in a study of cytomegalovirus exposure and HLA in healthy donors. Primers: 60 Vbeta forward and 13 Jbeta reverse. This table comes from immunoSEQ multiplex PCR, and its TCRdb copy is limited to in-frame clones, with some not included. The table lists more than 90,000 clones, 76% of them singletons. The sample taken for sequencing was PBMCs. These receptors were collected from a man in his fifties in good health and CMV-seropositive.

The chain is built from TRBV10-1 and TRBJ2-7, with D possibly being TRBD2 (6 bases). V dropped 0 bases and J dropped 2 bases, with 11 bases sitting between them. Germline V gene data show CDR1 as WNHNN and CDR2 as SYGVQD (reference sequence). The CDR3 spans 15 residues. CDR3 residues: CASSESKEGAYEQYF. CDR3 coding DNA: TGCGCCAGCAGTGAGTCGAAGGAGGGAGCCTACGAGCAGTACTTC.

This rearrangement joins TRBV2 to TRBJ1-6, with D tentatively TRBD1 (5 bases). V lost 10 bases to trimming and J lost 5 bases, with 12 bases between them. The CDR3 totals 13 residues. Germline CDR1 reads SNHLY; CDR2 reads FYNNEI. CDR3 region: CAILKGHNSPLHF. In DNA form, the CDR3 reads TGTGCCATCCTAAAGGGGCATAATTCACCCCTCCACTTT.

V is TRBV4-1 and J is TRBJ2-5, with 7 bases aligning to TRBD2. Germline V gene lookup returns CDR1 MGHRA and CDR2 YSYEKL. Trimming cost V 1 base and J 5 bases; bases outside gene matches: 4. The CDR3 is 14 residues long. The CDR3 reads CASSQVGGRETQYF. In DNA form, the CDR3 reads TGCGCCAGCAGCCAAGTCGGGGGGAGGGAGACCCAGTACTTC.